The clone carrying this T cell receptor beta chain has only a few counts. Its antigen is as yet unknown. Germline V gene lookup returns CDR1 MDHEN and CDR2 SYDVKM. V lost 7 bases and J lost 7; bases outside the gene matches: 9. CDR3 size: 13 residues. The data were obtained in a study of CD8 T cells in ankylosing spondylitis. TCRdb redid the calling of the 5' RACE reads with MiXCR, one entry per CDR3 protein. The sample has 150,000 to 200,000 distinct CDR3 sequences, under 14% seen once. Study-level findings and limits: Clones tied to disease were said to be significantly enriched in matched ankylosing spondylitis synovial fluid. Characteristic, it appeared, of ankylosing spondylitis blood was a TCR beta motif of roughly eight highly homologous variants. Disease-associated clonotypes exhibited CD8+ identity and were relatively infrequent in peripheral blood.

This receptor was obtained from a male donor with ankylosing spondylitis or in good health (not recorded which). The chain carries TRBV28 and TRBJ1-2; 7 positions match TRBD1. Input material: blood, either unsorted or a sorted T cell fraction (not recorded which). CDR3 in DNA: TGTGCCAGCACCCAGCAGACAGGGCTTGGCTACACCTTC. Protein sequence: CASTQQTGLGYTF.